These T cell receptor beta chains were read from a single sample in a study of response to subunit inactivated influenza vaccine. TCRdb ran MiXCR on the RT-PCR reads and lists one entry per CDR3 protein. The data hold approximately 490,000 distinct CDR3 sequences, with more than 7% observed a single time. The source material was PBMCs from blood, sampled roughly 24 months after vaccination. These receptors were obtained from a man between 45 and 75 years old who received an inactivated influenza vaccine. Each CDR3 is given with its conserved first and last residue. D genes are given only for firm matches. The size entry is marked missing in some rows and otherwise reads once, few, many or a size class.

size: few; V: TRBV5-1; length: 15; J: TRBJ2-1; D: TRBD1; CDR3: CASSLAGTVYNEQFF; DNA: TGCGCCAGCAGCTTGGCCGGGACAGTATACAATGAGCAGTTCTTC
size: -; V: TRBV4-3; length: 14; J: TRBJ1-5; D: -; CDR3: CASSQTDAGQPQHF; DNA: TGCGCCAGCAGCCAGACAGACGCTGGACAGCCCCAGCATTTT
size: -; V: TRBV7-2; length: 14; J: TRBJ2-4; D: -; CDR3: CASSRGRGENIQYF; DNA: TGTGCCAGCAGCCGGGGCCGAGGGGAAAACATTCAGTACTTC
size: -; V: TRBV6-1; length: 14; J: TRBJ1-5; D: -; CDR3: CASRPRSGNQPQHF; DNA: TGTGCCAGCAGACCCCGTTCAGGCAATCAGCCCCAGCATTTT
size: -; V: TRBV28; length: 17; J: TRBJ2-1; D: -; CDR3: CASSYLPPRTEHNEQFF; DNA: TGTGCCAGCAGTTACTTACCTCCTCGGACAGAGCACAATGAGCAGTTCTTC
size: many; V: TRBV12-3/TRBV12-4; length: 14; J: TRBJ1-2; D: -; CDR3: CASSLALRGTGYTF; DNA: TGTGCCAGCAGTTTAGCGTTAAGGGGGACTGGCTACACCTTC
size: many; V: TRBV20-1; length: 14; J: TRBJ2-1; D: TRBD2; CDR3: CSAVVAGQLNEQFF; DNA: TGCAGTGCCGTAGTAGCGGGGCAGCTAAATGAGCAGTTCTTC
size: few; V: TRBV7-2; length: 13; J: TRBJ1-1; D: -; CDR3: CASTEGPWAEAFF; DNA: TGTGCCAGCACCGAGGGGCCATGGGCTGAAGCTTTCTTT
size: few; V: TRBV20-1; length: 14; J: TRBJ2-3; D: TRBD1; CDR3: CSARRDSPTDTQYF; DNA: TGCAGTGCTAGAAGGGACAGTCCCACAGATACGCAGTATTTT
size: few; V: TRBV6-2/TRBV6-3; length: 12; J: TRBJ2-2; D: -; CDR3: CASRHPPGELFF; DNA: TGTGCCAGCAGACACCCCCCCGGGGAGCTGTTTTTT
size: many; V: TRBV20-1; length: 14; J: TRBJ1-4; D: TRBD1; CDR3: CSAQNRGSNEKLFF; DNA: TGCAGTGCCCAGAACAGGGGCTCTAATGAAAAACTGTTTTTT
size: -; V: TRBV27; length: 16; J: TRBJ2-6; D: -; CDR3: CASSLLSRSGANVLTF; DNA: TGTGCCAGCAGTTTGCTCAGCCGCTCTGGGGCCAACGTCCTGACTTTC